This T cell receptor (beta chain) was found in a study of T cell repertoires in cytomegalovirus infection. Germline loops: CDR1 MNHEY, CDR2 SVGAGI. The length of the CDR3 is 14 residues. The germline V and J ends were trimmed by 5 bases and 2 bases, with 11 bases remaining between them. TCRdb reprocessed the reads via MiXCR and lists one record per CDR3 protein. The sample lists 310,000 or so distinct CDR3 sequences; approximately 25% were seen once. A remark on this clonotype: Its antigen is not known.

V and J are TRBV6-5 and TRBJ2-3; D unresolved. Sequences were derived from cultured PBMCs, sampled from culture after CMV antigen stimulation. The receptor's source is a human donor in good health (CMV status not recorded). Some clones in this sample may be carry-over from other donors' samples. CDR3 residues: CASSTNVNTDTQYF. CDR3 nucleotide sequence: TGTGCCAGCAGTACGAACGTGAACACAGATACGCAGTATTTT.